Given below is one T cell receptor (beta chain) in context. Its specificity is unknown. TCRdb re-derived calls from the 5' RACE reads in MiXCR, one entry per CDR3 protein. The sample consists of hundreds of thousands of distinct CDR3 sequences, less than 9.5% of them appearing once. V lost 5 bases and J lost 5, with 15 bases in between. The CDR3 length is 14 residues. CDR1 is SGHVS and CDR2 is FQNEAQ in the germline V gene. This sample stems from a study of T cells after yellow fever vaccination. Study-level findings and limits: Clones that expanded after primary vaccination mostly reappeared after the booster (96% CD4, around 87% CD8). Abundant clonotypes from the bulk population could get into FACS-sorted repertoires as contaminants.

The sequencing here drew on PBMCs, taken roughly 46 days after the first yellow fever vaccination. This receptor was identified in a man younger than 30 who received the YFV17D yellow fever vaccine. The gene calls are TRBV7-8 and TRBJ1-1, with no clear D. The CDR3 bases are TGTGCCAGCAGCCCTAGGCCCGGGCAGACTGAAGCTTTCTTT. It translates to CASSPRPGQTEAFF.